The clone carrying this TCR beta chain has a single count. The antigen is undetermined. Assay used: immunoSEQ multiplex PCR; TCRdb lists only in-frame clones, some missing. The repertoire holds 90,000 to 150,000 clones, with around 84% as singletons. This specimen belongs to a study of T cell responses to AZD1222 COVID-19 vaccine. This CDR3 contains 14 residues. V lost 6 bases and J lost 8; bases outside the gene matches: 12. Germline assignment: CDR1 SGHTA and CDR2 FQGNSA. Study-level results: The study found Spike-specific TCR breadth and depth rose after two AZD1222 doses. Repertoire sampling was restricted to post-peak T cell response timepoints.

The sequence derives from an adult who received the AZD1222 COVID-19 vaccine. This chain uses TRBV7-2 with TRBJ1-2, with 7 nucleotides matching TRBD1. The material was peripheral blood, obtained 28 days after the second AZD1222 dose. DNA of the CDR3: TGTGCCAGCAGAGACGACAGGGAGAGGAAGGGCTACACCTTC. This translates into CASRDDRERKGYTF.